The source of this T cell receptor (beta chain) is a study of T cells expressing NK-cell markers. The CDR3 covers 16 residues. Germline-derived CDR1 and CDR2 are SGHAT and FQDESV (reference sequence). cDNA encoding TCR beta was synthesized via 5'RACE template switching incorporating UMIs. TCRdb re-called the 5' RACE reads; one entry per CDR3 protein, DNA not given. The sample has about 21,000 distinct CDR3 sequences. The sequence was collected from a man aged 18 to 69 in good health. Source material: blood T cells: a sorted CD56 or NKG2C T cell subset, CD4+ or CD8+ T cells, or bulk PBMC T cells (not recorded which). The chain links TRBV11-1 to TRBJ2-5; the D call from TCRdb, TRBD1, cannot be confirmed without DNA. CDR3: CASSLADFGHQETQYF.